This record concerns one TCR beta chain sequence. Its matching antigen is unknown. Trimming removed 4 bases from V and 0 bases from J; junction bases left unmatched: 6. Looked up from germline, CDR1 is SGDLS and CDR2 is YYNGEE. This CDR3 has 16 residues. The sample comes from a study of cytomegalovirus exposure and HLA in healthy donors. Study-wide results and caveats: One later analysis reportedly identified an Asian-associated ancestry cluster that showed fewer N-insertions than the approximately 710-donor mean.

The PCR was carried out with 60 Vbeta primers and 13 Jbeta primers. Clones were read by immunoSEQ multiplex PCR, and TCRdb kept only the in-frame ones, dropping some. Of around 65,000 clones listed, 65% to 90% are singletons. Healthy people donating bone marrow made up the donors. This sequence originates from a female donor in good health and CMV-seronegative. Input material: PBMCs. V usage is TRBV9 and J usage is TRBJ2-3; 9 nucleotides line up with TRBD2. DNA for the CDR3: TGTGCCAGCAGCACCAGACTAGCGGACAGCACAGATACGCAGTATTTT. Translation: CASSTRLADSTDTQYF.